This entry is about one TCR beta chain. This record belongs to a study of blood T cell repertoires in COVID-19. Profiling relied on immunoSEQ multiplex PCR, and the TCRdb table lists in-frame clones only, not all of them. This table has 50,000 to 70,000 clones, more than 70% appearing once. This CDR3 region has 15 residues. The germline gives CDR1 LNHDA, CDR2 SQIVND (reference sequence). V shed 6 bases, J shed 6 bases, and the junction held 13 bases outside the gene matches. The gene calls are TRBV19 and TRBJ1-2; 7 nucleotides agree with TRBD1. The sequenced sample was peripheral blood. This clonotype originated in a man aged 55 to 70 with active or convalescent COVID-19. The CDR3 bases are TGTGCCAGTAGGGGCGGACAGGCTGTGGTGCATGGCTACACCTTC. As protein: CASRGGQAVVHGYTF.